This entry lists 18 T cell receptor beta chains sequenced from one sample in a study of shared clonotypes between healthy human individuals. This table comes from immunoSEQ multiplex PCR, and its TCRdb copy is limited to in-frame clones, with some not included. This table holds some 2.4 million clones, approximately 93% found once. Sequenced material: naive CD4+ T cells from PBMCs. As to subset: CD45RA+ positively selected. These receptors were collected from a man between 18 and 35 years old in good health. Some clones in this sample may be carry-over from other donors' samples.

This clone occurred a few times. One end of the junction is discordant with germline, which a read error may explain. This chain links TRBV28 with TRBJ1-5; possibly TRBD1 for D (6 bases). Germline V gene sequence: CDR1 MDHEN, CDR2 SYDVKM. There are 12 residues in the CDR3. The CDR3 sequence: CATRGPNEPQHF. The CDR3 region has the DNA TGTGCCACCAGGGGTCCCAATGAGCCCCAGCATTTT.

About this clone: Relative to the germline gene, one junction end is altered; a read error may explain this. The chain has TRBV29-1 and TRBJ1-2, with 8 bases that match TRBD1. Germline V gene data show CDR1 as SQVTM and CDR2 as ANQGSEA. CDR3 length: 13 residues. Here the CDR3 reads CSVDRGTTGGTLF. The CDR3 bases are TGCAGCGTTGATCGGGGGACCACAGGGGGTACGTTGTTC.

This clone showed up just once. V usage is TRBV30 and J usage is TRBJ1-5; 7 bases agree with TRBD1. With V trimmed by 5 bases and J by 3 bases, 13 bases remained unmatched. The V gene's germline CDR1 is GTSNPN and CDR2 SVGIG (reference sequence). This CDR3 is 16 amino acids long. CDR3: CAWEKPLGTVNQPQHF. The DNA of the CDR3 is TGTGCCTGGGAAAAGCCCTTAGGGACAGTCAATCAGCCCCAGCATTTT.

This clone was counted a few times. This chain links TRBV2 with TRBJ1-1; perhaps TRBD1 as D (6 bases). V was clipped by 2 bases and J by 0 bases, with 10 bases between them. There are 15 residues in the CDR3. CDR1 and CDR2 (germline): SNHLY, FYNNEI. For the CDR3, the DNA is TGTGCCAGCAGTGAAACGTCAGGGGTGAACACTGAAGCTTTCTTT. The encoded protein is CASSETSGVNTEAFF. The complete variable domain, with remaining parts taken from reference TRBV2 and TRBJ1-1, reads EPEVTQTPSHQVTQMGQEVILRCVPISNHLYFYWYRQILGQKVEFLVSFYNNEISEKSEIFDDQFSVERPDGSNFTLKIRSTKLEDSAMYFCASSETSGVNTEAFFGQGTRLTVV.

The V and J genes are TRBV4-3 and TRBJ2-3; D gene uncertain. Trimming took 3 bases from V and 4 from J, leaving 11 bases between them. This CDR3 has 14 amino acids. Germline V CDR1 and CDR2: LGHNA, YSLEER. Here the CDR3 DNA reads TGCGCCAGCAGCCAGTGGTCTGTCGCAGATACGCAGTATTTT. Translated, it gives CASSQWSVADTQYF.

Comment on this clone: Distinct nucleotide sequences in the sample also encode this CDR3. This chain joins TRBV5-1 and TRBJ2-2; D unclear. The V end was cut by 1 base, the J end by 4 bases, with 2 bases between. From germline, CDR1 is SGHRS and CDR2 YFSETQ. The CDR3 spans 12 residues. Here the CDR3 reads CASSLFTGELFF. The CDR3 coding sequence is TGCGCCAGCAGCTTGTTCACCGGGGAGCTGTTTTTT.

V gene TRBV6-1 combines with J gene TRBJ2-2; D is possibly TRBD2 (6 bases). The CDR3 runs to 16 residues. From germline, CDR1 is MNHNS and CDR2 SASEGT. The V gene lost 1 base and the J gene lost 6 bases, with 15 bases spanning the gap. For the CDR3, the DNA is TGTGCCAGCAGTGAAGGACTAGGGCAGTCGTCCGGGGAGCTGTTTTTT. Translation gives CASSEGLGQSSGELFF.

The chain has TRBV20-1 and TRBJ1-2; D remains ambiguous. Trimming cost V 7 bases and J 7 bases, with 7 bases left between them. The germline V gene encodes CDR1 DFQATT and CDR2 SNEGSKA (reference sequence). This CDR3 has 9 residues. CDR3 sequence: CSVLGGYTF. The CDR3 bases are TGCAGTGTTCTCGGTGGCTACACCTTC.

This rearrangement joins TRBV6-5 to TRBJ2-3; possibly TRBD1 or TRBD2 for D (6 bases each). Germline-derived CDR1 and CDR2 are MNHEY and SVGAGI. Deletions cut 4 bases from V and 4 bases from J, with 18 bases between. The CDR3 consists of 16 residues. CDR3 DNA sequence: TGTGCCAGCAGTTCCGGGGGCTCCGGGGGCCCAGATACGCAGTATTTT. This gives the protein CASSSGGSGGPDTQYF.

The gene calls are TRBV28 and TRBJ2-7; unclear D gene. The CDR3 covers 16 residues. CDR1 and CDR2 from the germline V gene are MDHEN and SYDVKM. Trimming took 2 bases from V and 6 from J, leaving 20 bases between them. Here the CDR3 DNA reads TGTGCCAGCAGTTTAGCGTCCGGCGAAAGGAGATCCGAGCAGTACTTC. Protein: CASSLASGERRSEQYF.

The chain links TRBV9 to TRBJ2-1; possibly TRBD1 for D (5 bases). From germline, CDR1 is SGDLS and CDR2 YYNGEE. The V end lost 0 bases, the J end lost 5 bases, and 9 bases lay between the germline ends. The CDR3 extends over 14 amino acids. The CDR3 region has the DNA TGTGCCAGCAGCGTAGACAGGTCCCACAATGAGCAGTTCTTC. It yields the protein CASSVDRSHNEQFF.

This chain connects TRBV7-9 to TRBJ2-1, with 7 bases fitting TRBD2. Unmatched junction bases numbered 9, after V lost 5 bases and J lost 8 bases. Looked up from germline, CDR1 is SEHNR and CDR2 is FQNEAQ (reference sequence). This CDR3 comprises 14 residues. CDR3 sequence: CASSLQWGGDEQFF. CDR3 coding DNA: TGTGCCAGCAGCCTCCAGTGGGGAGGGGATGAGCAGTTCTTC.

This clone was counted a single time. The rearrangement joins TRBV18 to TRBJ2-2; a possible D gene is TRBD2 (5 bases). The CDR3 is 17 amino acids. V gave up 1 base and J gave up 8 bases, with 20 bases separating them. Germline values: CDR1 KGHSH, CDR2 LQKENI. Written as DNA, the CDR3 is TGTGCCAGCTCACCACTTGAAGCGGCCAGTCGGAAGGGGGAGCTGTTTTTT. Protein: CASSPLEAASRKGELFF. The full variable domain, in which reference TRBV18 and TRBJ2-2 provide the parts outside the CDR3, is NAGVMQNPRHLVRRRGQEARLRCSPMKGHSHVYWYRQLPEEGLKFMVYLQKENIIDESGMPKERFSAEFPKEGPSILRIQQVVRGDSAAYFCASSPLEAASRKGELFFGEGSRLTVL.

V usage is TRBV5-1 and J usage is TRBJ2-7; a weak D match, TRBD1 (6 bases). The CDR3 has 17 residues. V was clipped by 4 bases and J by 4 bases, with 24 bases between them. The germline gives CDR1 SGHRS, CDR2 YFSETQ. Written as DNA, the CDR3 is TGCGCCAGCAGCCAATTGCTAGGGCAGGGGACATCTTACGAGCAGTACTTC. Translated: CASSQLLGQGTSYEQYF.

The chain combines TRBV11-2 with TRBJ1-1, with TRBD1 as a possible D gene (5 bases). The germline gives CDR1 SGHAT, CDR2 FQNNGV. The CDR3 runs 15 residues. V was pared by 5 bases and J by 1 base, with 14 bases between. CDR3 DNA: TGTGCCAGCAGCCCCCGAGGGGTGGCGAACACTGAAGCTTTCTTT. It encodes CASSPRGVANTEAFF.

The V and J genes are TRBV28 and TRBJ2-3; the D call may be TRBD1 or TRBD2 (5 bases each). Germline V gives CDR1 MDHEN, CDR2 SYDVKM. This CDR3 is built from 17 residues. Trimming took off 6 bases at V and 2 bases at J, with 21 bases between the two ends. CDR3 sequence (DNA): TGTGCCAGCAGCCTACCCGGGACCGCCGAATTCACAGATACGCAGTATTTT. This sequence encodes CASSLPGTAEFTDTQYF.

The V gene is TRBV6-6, the J gene TRBJ2-7; 8 bases fit TRBD2. CDR3 size: 14 residues. V trimming: 0 bases; J trimming: 6 bases; junction bases outside the gene matches: 4. Germline V gene sequence: CDR1 MNHNY, CDR2 SVGAGI (reference sequence). The CDR3 DNA follows: TGTGCCAGCAGTTACTCCCGGACTAGCTTCGAGCAGTACTTC. Protein: CASSYSRTSFEQYF.

The chain employs TRBV7-3 and TRBJ1-1, with unresolved D. This CDR3 has 14 residues. Per the germline V gene, CDR1 is SGHTA and CDR2 is FQGTGA. Trimming left V 3 bases short and J 5 bases short, with 13 bases between. CDR3: CASSLGSAGTEAFF. The CDR3 DNA is TGTGCCAGCAGCTTGGGCTCGGCGGGGACTGAAGCTTTCTTT.